Presented here are 23 T cell receptor beta chains from one specimen sequenced in a study of brain T cells in children with intractable seizures. The data were produced by immunoSEQ multiplex PCR, yet TCRdb's version contains in-frame clones alone and is incomplete. The data hold over 95,000 clones, with roughly 94% observed a single time. Material: peripheral blood, obtained at surgery. The source of these receptors is a boy less than two years old with hemimegalencephaly and intractable seizures.

The chain joins TRBV6-5 to TRBJ1-1, with a tentative D call TRBD1 (5 bases). The CDR3 consists of 13 residues. V was cut by 6 bases and J by 4 bases, with 12 bases left in between. CDR1 and CDR2 from the germline V gene are MNHEY and SVGAGI. This CDR3 is CASSGDRGTEAFF. CDR3 nucleotide sequence: TGTGCCAGCAGCGGGGATAGGGGCACTGAAGCTTTCTTT.

The gene calls are TRBV30 and TRBJ1-3, with TRBD1 as a possible D gene (5 bases). V was clipped by 7 bases and J by 0 bases, with 13 bases between them. Germline CDR1 is GTSNPN and CDR2 is SVGIG (reference sequence). CDR3 size: 14 residues. The CDR3 sequence: CASESGTSGNTIYF. The CDR3 DNA sequence: TGTGCCTCCGAGTCCGGGACCTCTGGAAACACCATATATTTT. The full variable domain, in which reference TRBV30 and TRBJ1-3 provide the parts outside the CDR3, is SQTIHQWPATLVQPVGSPLSLECTVEGTSNPNLYWYRQAAGRGLQLLFYSVGIGQISSEVPQNLSASRPQDRQFILSSKKLLLSDSGFYLCASESGTSGNTIYFGEGSWLTVV.

The V and J genes are TRBV2 and TRBJ2-7; D ambiguous. This CDR3 spans 12 amino acids. From germline, CDR1 is SNHLY and CDR2 FYNNEI. The germline V and J ends were trimmed by 4 bases and 4 bases, with 8 bases remaining between them. CDR3 sequence: CASSGQFYEQYF. In DNA, the CDR3 is TGTGCCAGCAGTGGGCAGTTTTACGAGCAGTACTTC.

This chain links TRBV25-1 with TRBJ2-1; D not resolved. The CDR3 is made up of 12 amino acids. Germline lookup yields CDR1 MGHDK and CDR2 SYGVNS. Trimming removed 8 bases at V and 6 bases at J, with 11 bases between. The CDR3 sequence: CASGGLVNEQFF. Here the CDR3 DNA reads TGTGCCAGCGGTGGGTTGGTCAATGAGCAGTTCTTC.

This clone appeared a single time. V and J are TRBV7-3 and TRBJ1-1; maybe TRBD1 (5 bases). Germline V CDR1 and CDR2: SGHTA, FQGTGA. Deletions cut 4 bases from V and 1 base from J, with 13 bases between. The CDR3 runs to 15 residues. This CDR3 reads CASSSTGQPNTEAFF. CDR3 DNA: TGTGCCAGCAGCTCGACGGGGCAGCCGAACACTGAAGCTTTCTTT.

The genes are TRBV6-2 or TRBV6-3 and TRBJ2-6; possibly TRBD1 for D (5 bases). This CDR3 spans 14 amino acids. Germline V lookup: CDR1 MNHEY, CDR2 SVGEGT. Trimming removed 2 bases at V and 3 bases at J, with 5 bases between. CDR3 region: CASSYRGGANVLTF. The CDR3 DNA reads TGTGCCAGCAGTTACAGGGGTGGGGCCAACGTCCTGACTTTC.

This clone was detected only once. This rearrangement joins TRBV7-9 to TRBJ2-7; D is possibly TRBD2 (6 bases). CDR3 size: 13 residues. Trimming removed 0 bases from V and 5 bases from J, with 8 bases in between. The germline V gene encodes CDR1 SEHNR and CDR2 FQNEAQ (reference sequence). CDR3 in amino acids: CASSLAGGDEQYF. CDR3 nucleotides: TGTGCCAGCAGCTTAGCGGGGGGAGACGAGCAGTACTTC.

The rearrangement links TRBV6-2 or TRBV6-3 to TRBJ2-7, with 13 bases aligning to TRBD2. The length of the CDR3 is 19 residues. Germline V gene sequence: CDR1 MNHEY, CDR2 SVGEGT. Trimming at V came to 6 bases and at J to 0 bases, leaving 14 bases not matched to a gene. The CDR3 loop is CASSPRTSGRGANSYEQYF. The CDR3 DNA follows: TGTGCCAGCAGCCCTCGGACTAGCGGGAGAGGGGCAAACTCCTACGAGCAGTACTTC.

This sequence joins TRBV19 and TRBJ2-7, with D perhaps being TRBD1 or TRBD2 (6 bases each). Germline CDR1 is LNHDA and CDR2 is SQIVND (reference sequence). This CDR3 spans 14 amino acids. V was pared by 1 base and J by 4 bases, with 11 bases between. This CDR3 reads CASSIVGGGYEQYF. For the CDR3, the DNA is TGTGCCAGTAGTATAGTGGGGGGCGGATACGAGCAGTACTTC.

The rearrangement joins TRBV21-1 to TRBJ1-2. TRBV21-1 is marked as a pseudogene. This CDR3 spans 12 amino acids. The CDR3: CASGTAVGGYTF. The CDR3 region has the DNA TGTGCCAGCGGAACGGCAGTCGGCGGCTACACCTTC.

The V gene is TRBV11-2, the J gene TRBJ2-1; 9 nucleotides line up with TRBD2. This CDR3 region has 16 residues. The junction had 14 bases not matched to a gene; V was cut back by 6 bases and J by 8 bases. The germline gives CDR1 SGHAT, CDR2 FQNNGV. DNA of the CDR3: TGTGCCAGCAGTCTTGGCGGGAGGGCCCAGTACGATGAGCAGTTCTTC. Translated: CASSLGGRAQYDEQFF.

V is TRBV5-1 and J is TRBJ2-3; 10 nucleotides align to TRBD2. The CDR3 spans 17 residues. CDR1 SGHRS and CDR2 YFSETQ come from the germline V gene. The trim removed 2 bases at V and 1 base at J, leaving 7 bases unmatched. The CDR3 is CASSFHAGTSGTDTQYF. CDR3 coding DNA: TGCGCCAGCAGCTTCCACGCCGGGACTAGCGGCACAGATACGCAGTATTTT.

This chain's CDR3 is CASSRDRGVTEAFF. The CDR3, as DNA: TGCGCCAGCAGCCGGGACAGGGGAGTCACTGAAGCTTTCTTT. The chain carries TRBV4-1 and TRBJ1-1; 10 bases are a match to TRBD1. V lost 4 bases and J lost 4; bases outside the gene matches: 3. This CDR3 is 14 amino acids long. Germline CDR1 reads MGHRA; CDR2 reads YSYEKL.

The chain employs TRBV9 and TRBJ1-4; TRBD1 aligns across 12 bases. Germline V gene sequence: CDR1 SGDLS, CDR2 YYNGEE. This CDR3 has 19 amino acids. V gave up 3 bases and J gave up 7 bases; unmatched junction bases: 16. The CDR3 coding sequence is TGTGCCAGCAGCGGCCGACCCCCCGGGACAGGGGGCCGGGGTGAAAAACTGTTTTTT. It translates to CASSGRPPGTGGRGEKLFF.

The chain has TRBV6-5 and TRBJ1-2; D remains ambiguous. The CDR3 sequence is 14 residues long. V dropped 6 bases and J dropped 5 bases, with 16 bases sitting between them. CDR1 is MNHEY, CDR2 SVGAGI, per germline. This chain's CDR3 is CASRPPSTNYGYTF. For the CDR3, the DNA is TGTGCCAGCAGACCCCCGTCTACAAATTATGGCTACACCTTC.

This clone was seen only once. J is TRBJ2-2 and V is TRBV9, with 11 bases lining up with TRBD2. Germline V gene data show CDR1 as SGDLS and CDR2 as YYNGEE. J gave up 0 bases and V 3 bases, and 10 bases lay outside the gene matches. CDR3 length: 19 amino acids. The CDR3 DNA is TGTGCCAGCAGCGATCCTTTGAGACTAGCGGGGACGAACACCGGGGAGCTGTTTTTT. Its protein product is CASSDPLRLAGTNTGELFF.

The J gene is TRBJ1-2, the V gene TRBV20-1, with 8 bases aligning to TRBD1. CDR3 size: 17 residues. V shed 3 bases, J shed 8 bases, and the junction held 20 bases outside the gene matches. Germline assignment: CDR1 DFQATT and CDR2 SNEGSKA (reference sequence). CDR3 in amino acids: CSASRPGGNGGKRGYTF. As DNA, the CDR3 is TGCAGTGCTAGTCGGCCAGGGGGCAACGGTGGTAAAAGGGGCTACACCTTC.

The rearrangement joins TRBV7-3 to TRBJ2-1, with 12 bases matching TRBD2. Trimming removed 4 bases from V and 5 bases from J; junction bases left unmatched: 6. The CDR3 covers 16 residues. CDR1 SGHTA and CDR2 FQGTGA come from the germline V gene. The CDR3, as DNA: TGTGCCAGCAGCTATGGAGGACTAGCGGGAAACAATGAGCAGTTCTTC. This translates into CASSYGGLAGNNEQFF.

The chain couples TRBV6-5 to TRBJ1-4, with a possible D match to TRBD1 (5 bases). Germline values: CDR1 MNHEY, CDR2 SVGAGI. CDR3 length equals 15 residues. Deletions cut 6 bases from V and 3 bases from J, with 14 bases between. The CDR3 spells CASRRFRAANEKLFF. The CDR3 coding sequence is TGTGCCAGCAGACGCTTCAGGGCGGCTAATGAAAAACTGTTTTTT.

The gene calls are TRBV11-2 and TRBJ2-7; D is unresolved. CDR3 length: 13 amino acids. Trimming removed 3 bases at V and 0 bases at J, with 6 bases between. Germline values: CDR1 SGHAT, CDR2 FQNNGV. CDR3 nucleotide sequence: TGTGCCAGCAGCTTCCAGGTCTCCTACGAGCAGTACTTC. Residues: CASSFQVSYEQYF.

DNA for the CDR3: TGTGCCAGCTCTTCTCAGGGATTTGACACTGAAGCTTTCTTT. It encodes CASSSQGFDTEAFF. V and J are TRBV18 and TRBJ1-1, with D perhaps TRBD1 (5 bases). The CDR3 is 14 amino acids. V shed 6 bases and J shed 3 bases, with 14 bases lying between them. Germline V lookup: CDR1 KGHSH, CDR2 LQKENI.

The chain is built from TRBV28 and TRBJ1-3; D remains ambiguous. The CDR3 covers 15 residues. V was trimmed by 4 bases and J by 6 bases, leaving 16 bases between them. Germline V gene data show CDR1 as MDHEN and CDR2 as SYDVKM. The CDR3 reads CASSSLTREKNTIYF. The CDR3 DNA is TGTGCCAGCAGTTCATTAACAAGAGAAAAAAACACCATATATTTT.

The chain combines TRBV5-1 with TRBJ2-7; either TRBD1 or TRBD2 may supply D (6 bases each). Germline V CDR1 and CDR2: SGHRS, YFSETQ. The CDR3 loop spans 12 amino acids. V shed 5 bases and J shed 3 bases, with 9 bases lying between them. The CDR3 region has the DNA TGCGCCAGCAGTGGAGGGGGCTACGAGCAGTACTTC. The encoded protein is CASSGGGYEQYF.